Listed here are 25 T cell receptor beta chains from one sample, sequenced in a study of T cell responses to AZD1222 COVID-19 vaccine. TCRdb's table, derived via immunoSEQ multiplex PCR, lists solely in-frame clones and lacks some. The sample carries roughly 93,000 clones, roughly nine tenths recorded once. This specimen was peripheral blood, taken on day 0 of AZD1222 vaccination. These receptor sequences come from an adult in good health.

The chain couples TRBV19 to TRBJ1-3; D is uncertain. Germline CDR1 and CDR2: LNHDA and SQIVND (reference sequence). V lost 3 bases and J 2 bases, leaving 14 bases between the germline ends. The CDR3 covers 16 residues. CDR3 DNA sequence: TGTGCCAGTAGTATCCGGGGAAATCTGCCTGGAAACACCATATATTTT. This gives the protein CASSIRGNLPGNTIYF.

This chain uses TRBV28 with TRBJ1-1; no definite D call. Trimming pared 1 base from V and 14 bases from J, leaving 17 bases between. Per the germline V gene, CDR1 is MDHEN and CDR2 is SYDVKM. CDR3 size: 13 residues. The CDR3 reads CASSLLEPLNLFF. Here the CDR3 DNA reads TGTGCCAGCAGTTTATTGGAGCCCTTAAACCTCTTCTTT.

The chain combines TRBV7-8 with TRBJ1-1; D remains unclear. There are 14 residues in the CDR3. The V end was cut by 3 bases, the J end by 1 base, with 9 bases between. CDR1 is SGHVS, CDR2 FQNEAQ, per germline. The CDR3 sequence: CASSLSEPNTEAFF. As DNA, the CDR3 is TGTGCCAGCAGCTTGTCCGAACCGAACACTGAAGCTTTCTTT.

This chain links TRBV10-3 with TRBJ1-2, with D hard to call. Trimming shortened V by 0 bases and J by 8 bases, and 10 bases separated the two germline ends. The CDR3 runs to 13 residues. Germline CDR1 ENHRY, CDR2 SYGVKD. CDR3 protein: CAISESSGYGYTF. In DNA, the CDR3 is TGTGCCATCAGTGAGTCGTCCGGGTACGGCTACACCTTC.

The rearrangement joins TRBV6-5 to TRBJ1-4, with 9 bases lining up with TRBD1. The trim removed 6 bases at V and 8 bases at J, leaving 4 bases unmatched. Looked up from germline, CDR1 is MNHEY and CDR2 is SVGAGI. This CDR3 has 13 residues. CDR3 coding DNA: TGTGCCAGCAGCTGGACAGGGGAAGAAAAACTGTTTTTT. Protein product: CASSWTGEEKLFF.

Notes on this clone: Other nucleotide sequences in the sample specify the same CDR3. J is TRBJ2-1 and V is TRBV9, with 10 positions matching TRBD2. V trimming: 0 bases; J trimming: 4 bases; junction bases outside the gene matches: 1. Germline V gene data show CDR1 as SGDLS and CDR2 as YYNGEE. The CDR3 length is 15 residues. DNA for the CDR3: TGTGCCAGCAGCGTAGGTAGCGGGGGGTACAATGAGCAGTTCTTC. This encodes CASSVGSGGYNEQFF.

CDR3 amino acids: CASSKGFNQPQHF. Written as DNA, the CDR3 is TGTGCCAGCAGCAAGGGGTTCAATCAGCCCCAGCATTTT. V is TRBV21-1 and J is TRBJ1-5. TRBV21-1 is classified as a pseudogene. CDR3 length: 13 amino acids.

The CDR3 region is CASSITGLAGVYEQYF. Here the CDR3 DNA reads TGTGCCAGCAGCATAACGGGACTAGCGGGGGTATACGAGCAGTACTTC. The gene calls are TRBV11-2 and TRBJ2-7, with 14 bases fitting TRBD2. This CDR3 has 16 residues. After removal of 5 bases from V and 4 bases from J, the junction contained 7 bases not matched to a gene. Germline values: CDR1 SGHAT, CDR2 FQNNGV.

The genes are TRBV18 and TRBJ2-1, with 7 bases matching TRBD2. J lost 8 bases, V lost 2 bases, and 3 bases had no gene match. The length of the CDR3 is 13 residues. CDR1 is KGHSH and CDR2 is LQKENI in the germline V gene. The CDR3 DNA reads as TGTGCCAGCTCACCATTAGGGAGGGATGAGCAGTTCTTC. This gives the protein CASSPLGRDEQFF.

The V gene is TRBV29-1, the J gene TRBJ1-2, with D perhaps matching TRBD1 (5 bases). The CDR3 has 13 amino acids. Germline V CDR1 and CDR2: SQVTM, ANQGSEA. The V and J ends lost 5 bases and 4 bases respectively, with 14 bases between them. The CDR3 bases are TGCAGCGTTTTTGGGGGGGAAAGCTATGGCTACACCTTC. Protein product: CSVFGGESYGYTF.

The chain uses TRBV4-1 and TRBJ2-1; D assignment may be TRBD1 or TRBD2 (6 bases each). The CDR3 runs 16 residues. Per germline, CDR1 MGHRA and CDR2 YSYEKL. The ends were cut back, 0 bases at V and 4 bases at J, with 13 bases in the middle. The CDR3 sequence is CASSQDPGGGYNEQFF. The CDR3 nucleotides are TGCGCCAGCAGCCAAGATCCCGGGGGCGGTTACAATGAGCAGTTCTTC.

CDR3 loop: CASSPPGGRLQETQYF. The CDR3 DNA follows: TGTGCCAGCTCACCACCGGGGGGTCGACTGCAAGAGACCCAGTACTTC. This rearrangement joins TRBV18 to TRBJ2-5; TRBD2 might be the D (6 bases). V shed 0 bases and J shed 2 bases, with 13 bases lying between them. Germline V gene sequence: CDR1 KGHSH, CDR2 LQKENI. This CDR3 region has 16 residues. Variable domain in full (rest from reference TRBV18 and TRBJ2-5): NAGVMQNPRHLVRRRGQEARLRCSPMKGHSHVYWYRQLPEEGLKFMVYLQKENIIDESGMPKERFSAEFPKEGPSILRIQQVVRGDSAAYFCASSPPGGRLQETQYFGPGTRLLVL.

This chain joins TRBV24-1 and TRBJ2-3; possibly TRBD2 for D (7 bases). Germline V lookup: CDR1 KGHDR, CDR2 SFDVKD. The V gene lost 4 bases and the J gene lost 4 bases, with 20 bases spanning the gap. The CDR3 is 17 amino acids. In nucleotides, the CDR3 is TGTGCCACCAGTGACTCCCTTGGGGGGGGGCACTCAGATACGCAGTATTTT. This encodes CATSDSLGGGHSDTQYF.

The chain links TRBV5-1 to TRBJ1-2, with no clear D. The CDR3 has 14 residues. The ends were cut back, 4 bases at V and 0 bases at J, with 10 bases in the middle. The germline gives CDR1 SGHRS, CDR2 YFSETQ. The CDR3 nucleotides are TGCGCCAGCAGCGGGTCAGGTTCTAACTATGGCTACACCTTC. It translates to CASSGSGSNYGYTF.

CDR3 DNA sequence: TGTGCCAGCACCTCCGGGACTAGCGGGGGCCAGCAGTACTTC. This codes for CASTSGTSGGQQYF. The gene calls are TRBV7-9 and TRBJ2-7; 14 nucleotides match TRBD2. The CDR3 is made up of 14 amino acids. Germline CDR1 SEHNR, CDR2 FQNEAQ (reference sequence). V dropped 7 bases and J dropped 8; count of bases not matched to a gene: 7.

The CDR3 sequence is CASSLKAGILYEQYF. The CDR3 bases are TGTGCCAGCAGCTTAAAAGCGGGGATCCTCTACGAGCAGTACTTC. The J gene is TRBJ2-7, the V gene TRBV7-2, with 7 nucleotides matching TRBD2. The V gene's germline CDR1 is SGHTA and CDR2 FQGNSA. The J segment lost 3 bases and the V segment lost 2 bases, leaving 7 bases of the junction unmatched. This CDR3 has 15 amino acids.

The genes are TRBV10-1 and TRBJ1-5; weak D call: TRBD1 (6 bases). The length of the CDR3 is 15 residues. Per the germline V gene, CDR1 is WNHNN and CDR2 is SYGVQD (reference sequence). The germline V and J ends were trimmed by 6 bases and 4 bases, with 16 bases remaining between them. The DNA of the CDR3 is TGCGCCAGCAGACTCCATGACAGGATAAATCAGCCCCAGCATTTT. This gives the protein CASRLHDRINQPQHF.

The chain recombines TRBV6-5 with TRBJ2-2; unclear D gene. Trimming left V 2 bases short and J 7 bases short, with 11 bases between. The CDR3 contains 14 residues. Germline CDR1 reads MNHEY; CDR2 reads SVGAGI. CDR3 in amino acids: CASSYARIGGELFF. CDR3 DNA: TGTGCCAGCAGTTACGCACGGATTGGCGGGGAGCTGTTTTTT.

The rearrangement joins TRBV6-4 to TRBJ1-2; D gene unclear. The CDR3 sequence is 9 residues long. The ends were cut back, 6 bases at V and 4 bases at J, with 0 bases in the middle. CDR1 is MRHNA, CDR2 SNTAGT, per germline. Here the CDR3 reads CASSYGYTF. In nucleotides, the CDR3 is TGTGCCAGCAGCTATGGCTACACCTTC.

The chain is built from TRBV11-2 and TRBJ1-1; weak D call: TRBD1 (5 bases). CDR1 and CDR2 (germline): SGHAT, FQNNGV. The CDR3 spans 14 residues. The V gene lost 3 bases and the J gene lost 4 bases, with 12 bases spanning the gap. CDR3 coding DNA: TGTGCCAGCAGCTTTGGCGGGGGGGGCACTGAAGCTTTCTTT. It translates to CASSFGGGGTEAFF.

This chain links TRBV7-2 with TRBJ1-5; a weak D match, TRBD1 (5 bases). CDR3 length: 15 residues. V was pared by 1 base and J by 6 bases, with 13 bases between. Germline values: CDR1 SGHTA, CDR2 FQGNSA. CDR3 amino acids: CASSLDSGDGQPQHF. The CDR3 DNA reads as TGTGCCAGCAGCTTAGATTCCGGGGACGGTCAGCCCCAGCATTTT.

The chain links TRBV5-1 to TRBJ2-7, with 11 positions matching TRBD1. Germline V CDR1 and CDR2: SGHRS, YFSETQ. V trimming: 0 bases; J trimming: 3 bases; junction bases outside the gene matches: 2. The CDR3 contains 15 residues. CDR3 region: CASSLVGTGGYEQYF. The CDR3 DNA sequence: TGCGCCAGCAGCTTGGTCGGGACAGGGGGCTACGAGCAGTACTTC.

The V call is TRBV7-9, the J call TRBJ1-6; D is ambiguous. The CDR3 has 11 residues. Germline V lookup: CDR1 SEHNR, CDR2 FQNEAQ (reference sequence). The V end was cut by 1 base, the J end by 15 bases, with 7 bases between. CDR3 residues: CASSLEIGLHF. The CDR3 DNA sequence: TGTGCCAGCAGCTTAGAGATAGGCCTCCACTTT.

The chain links TRBV3-1 (or the pseudogene TRBV3-2) to TRBJ1-2; 7 bases align to TRBD1. Germline lookup yields CDR1 LGHDT and CDR2 YNNKEL (reference sequence). V gave up 4 bases and J gave up 3 bases; unmatched junction bases: 5. CDR3 length equals 14 residues. CDR3 in amino acids: CASSPPGGYYGYTF. CDR3 nucleotide sequence: TGTGCCAGCAGCCCTCCAGGGGGTTACTATGGCTACACCTTC.

This clone was picked up a small number of times. V and J are TRBV19 and TRBJ2-7; TRBD1 aligns across 7 bases. V shed 5 bases and J 2 bases; nucleotides not matched to a gene: 3. CDR1 is LNHDA and CDR2 is SQIVND in the germline V gene (reference sequence). CDR3 length: 13 residues. The CDR3 sequence: CASSRQGPYEQYF. CDR3 coding DNA: TGTGCCAGTAGTCGACAGGGCCCCTACGAGCAGTACTTC.